This T cell receptor (beta chain) was identified in a study of blood T cell repertoires in COVID-19. Overall study context: COVID-19 samples from acute and convalescent phases originated in the United States, Italy and Spain. Sources were T cells, B-cell-depleted T cells, or PBMCs; the material itself was cDNA or gDNA.

Per germline, CDR1 MDHEN and CDR2 SYDVKM. V lost 6 bases, J lost 0 bases, and 12 bases lay in between. The CDR3 runs 15 residues. This clone was counted only a few times. Methods used by the authors: Counts of nucleated cells, estimated from reference gene primer amplification, were obtained. TCRdb's copy holds only in-frame clones and misses some; the assay was immunoSEQ multiplex PCR. V, J and clone size derive from that table, while D and trimming were established from the DNA sequence. The sample carries 150,000 to 200,000 clones, about 87% recorded once. Followed over time, Seattle patients had been enrolled while infection was active.

The sample consisted of peripheral blood. The TCR was taken from a man in his sixties with COVID-19, enrolled during active disease. This chain connects TRBV28 to TRBJ1-5; D is undetermined. The CDR3 protein is CASRSGGDSNQPQHF. Written as DNA, the CDR3 is TGTGCCAGCAGGTCTGGAGGAGATAGCAATCAGCCCCAGCATTTT.